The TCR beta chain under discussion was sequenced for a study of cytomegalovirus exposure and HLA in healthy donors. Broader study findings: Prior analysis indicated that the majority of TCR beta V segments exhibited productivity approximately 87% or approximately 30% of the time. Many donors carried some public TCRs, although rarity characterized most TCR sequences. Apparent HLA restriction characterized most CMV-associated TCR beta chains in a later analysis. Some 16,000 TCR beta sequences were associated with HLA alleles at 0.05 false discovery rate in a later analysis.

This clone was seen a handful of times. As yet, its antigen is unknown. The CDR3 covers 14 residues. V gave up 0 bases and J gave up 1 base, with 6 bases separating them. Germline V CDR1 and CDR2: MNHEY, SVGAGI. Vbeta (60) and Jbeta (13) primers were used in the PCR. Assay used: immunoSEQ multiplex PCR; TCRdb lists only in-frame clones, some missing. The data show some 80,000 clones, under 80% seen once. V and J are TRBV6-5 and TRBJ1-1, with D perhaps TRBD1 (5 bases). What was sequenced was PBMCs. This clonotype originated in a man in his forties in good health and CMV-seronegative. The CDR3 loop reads CASSYSGGNTEAFF. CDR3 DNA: TGTGCCAGCAGTTACTCGGGGGGGAACACTGAAGCTTTCTTT.